Presented here are 12 T cell receptor beta chains from one specimen sequenced in a study of blood T cell repertoires in COVID-19. The assay was immunoSEQ multiplex PCR, and TCRdb's table has in-frame clones only and misses some. Among roughly 100,000 clones listed, 80% to 90% were seen once. Source material: peripheral blood. Every receptor here comes from a human donor in a cohort sampled during active COVID-19.

The V and J genes are TRBV3-1 (or the pseudogene TRBV3-2) and TRBJ2-2; tentative D call: TRBD2 (6 bases). Germline lookup yields CDR1 LGHDT and CDR2 YNNKEL (reference sequence). There are 16 residues in the CDR3. The V and J ends lost 2 bases and 0 bases respectively, with 10 bases between them. The DNA for the CDR3 is TGTGCCAGCAGCCAATATCTAGCGACGAACACCGGGGAGCTGTTTTTT. This gives the protein CASSQYLATNTGELFF.

The chain combines TRBV29-1 with TRBJ2-7; 11 bases map to TRBD2. CDR3 size: 19 residues. V lost 2 bases, J lost 1 base, and 16 bases stayed unmatched. The germline V gene has CDR1 SQVTM and CDR2 ANQGSEA. The CDR3 region is CSVELETPTSGEFSYEQYF. Written as DNA, the CDR3 is TGCAGCGTTGAACTCGAAACCCCGACTAGCGGGGAATTTTCCTACGAGCAGTACTTC.

The chain uses TRBV4-3 and TRBJ1-1; a possible D gene is TRBD1 (6 bases). The CDR3 loop spans 15 amino acids. Germline V gives CDR1 LGHNA, CDR2 YSLEER. V lost 0 bases to trimming and J lost 0 bases, with 8 bases between them. The CDR3 sequence: CASSQEQGMNTEAFF. The CDR3 bases are TGCGCCAGCAGCCAAGAGCAGGGGATGAACACTGAAGCTTTCTTT.

This clone occurred once. This chain links TRBV11-2 with TRBJ1-6; D is perhaps TRBD1 (6 bases). CDR3 length: 15 amino acids. CDR1 is SGHAT, CDR2 FQNNGV, per germline. With 6 bases removed from V and 0 bases from J, the gap between germline ends came to 9 bases. In DNA form, the CDR3 reads TGTGCCAGCAGTACAGGGAGCTCCTATAATTCACCCCTCCACTTT. This encodes CASSTGSSYNSPLHF.

This chain uses TRBV19 with TRBJ1-1; D is ambiguous. The CDR3 covers 13 residues. Per the germline V gene, CDR1 is LNHDA and CDR2 is SQIVND (reference sequence). V lost 7 bases, J lost 1 base, and 10 bases lay in between. CDR3 DNA sequence: TGTGCCAGTATCTCCTACCGGAACACTGAAGCTTTCTTT. This encodes CASISYRNTEAFF.

This clone was found once. The rearrangement joins TRBV27 to TRBJ1-6, with TRBD1 matching 7 bases. V shed 6 bases, J shed 10 bases, and the junction held 12 bases outside the gene matches. Germline V lookup: CDR1 MNHEY, CDR2 SMNVEV (reference sequence). This CDR3 is 15 amino acids long. The CDR3 spells CASRNPGTVGSPLHF. CDR3 in DNA: TGTGCCAGCAGGAATCCCGGGACAGTCGGGTCACCCCTCCACTTT.

The chain combines TRBV2 with TRBJ2-2; 8 nucleotides line up with TRBD1. Per the germline V gene, CDR1 is SNHLY and CDR2 is FYNNEI. Trimming at V came to 6 bases and at J to 2 bases, leaving 5 bases not matched to a gene. This CDR3 spans 15 amino acids. The CDR3 here is CASRTGTGNTGELFF. For the CDR3, the DNA is TGTGCCAGCAGAACCGGGACAGGCAACACCGGGGAGCTGTTTTTT.

The chain combines TRBV6-1 with TRBJ1-2; a weak D match, TRBD1 (6 bases). The V gene's germline CDR1 is MNHNS and CDR2 SASEGT. V was clipped by 2 bases and J by 4 bases, with 11 bases between them. This CDR3 comprises 14 residues. CDR3 region: CASSEQDSIYGYTF. As DNA, the CDR3 is TGTGCCAGCAGTGAACAGGACAGTATCTATGGCTACACCTTC.

This clone occurred once. This sequence joins TRBV15 and TRBJ2-1, with D possibly TRBD2 on 5 matching bases. Looked up from germline, CDR1 is LNHNV and CDR2 is YYDKDF (reference sequence). The CDR3 runs 13 residues. Between the trimmed V and J ends, which lost 5 bases and 9 bases, there was a span of 14 bases. The DNA of the CDR3 is TGTGCCACCAGCGCCCGACGGGCGGGTGAGCAGTTCTTC. Protein sequence: CATSARRAGEQFF.

The CDR3 nucleotides read TGTGCCAGCAGCAAACAGGGATTCGATTCACCCCTCCACTTT. It codes for CASSKQGFDSPLHF. The genes are TRBV7-3 and TRBJ1-6, with D tentatively TRBD1 (6 bases). CDR3 size: 14 residues. CDR1 and CDR2 (germline): SGHTA, FQGTGA. Trimming removed 5 bases at V and 8 bases at J, with 13 bases between.

The chain recombines TRBV2 with TRBJ1-5; TRBD1 aligns across 10 bases. The length of the CDR3 is 13 residues. V was clipped by 11 bases and J by 4 bases; unmatched bases: 5. The germline V gene has CDR1 SNHLY and CDR2 FYNNEI. This chain's CDR3 is CAGGQGENQPQHF. The CDR3 DNA reads TGTGCCGGAGGACAGGGGGAAAATCAGCCCCAGCATTTT.

The CDR3: CASNDPGGTNQPQHF. The CDR3 region has the DNA TGTGCCAGCAACGATCCGGGGGGGACCAATCAGCCCCAGCATTTT. The V gene is TRBV21-1, the J gene TRBJ1-5. TRBV21-1 is deemed a pseudogene. This CDR3 is 15 amino acids long.